Each of the 31 T cell receptor beta chains below was sequenced from the same sample in a study of T cell responses to AZD1222 COVID-19 vaccine. The data were produced by immunoSEQ multiplex PCR, yet TCRdb's version contains in-frame clones alone and is incomplete. The repertoire includes about 110,000 clones, about 90% of them detected once, and approximately 15% sits in the top ten. The specimen was peripheral blood, collected 28 days after the second AZD1222 dose. Receptor source: an adult who received the AZD1222 COVID-19 vaccine.

V gene TRBV5-1 combines with J gene TRBJ2-2, with unresolved D. This CDR3 is built from 15 residues. The V and J ends lost 2 bases and 0 bases respectively, with 8 bases between them. The germline CDR1 and CDR2 sequences are SGHRS and YFSETQ. The CDR3 bases are TGCGCCAGCAGCTTCGGAGACGCGAACACCGGGGAGCTGTTTTTT. This codes for CASSFGDANTGELFF.

The genes are TRBV7-9 and TRBJ1-6, with 10 bases aligning to TRBD1. J lost 7 bases, V lost 3 bases, and 6 bases had no gene match. The CDR3 totals 16 residues. Germline V gives CDR1 SEHNR, CDR2 FQNEAQ (reference sequence). As DNA, the CDR3 is TGTGCCAGCAGCTTGAGGACAGGGGGTTTAAATTCACCCCTCCACTTT. As protein: CASSLRTGGLNSPLHF. Based on the CDR3 plus reference TRBV7-9 and TRBJ1-6, the full variable domain is DTGVSQNPRHKITKRGQNVTFRCDPISEHNRLYWYRQTLGQGPEFLTYFQNEAQLEKSRLLSDRFSAERPKGSFSTLEIQRTEQGDSAMYLCASSLRTGGLNSPLHFGNGTRLTVT.

The chain carries TRBV2 and TRBJ2-7, with D tentatively TRBD1 (5 bases). The CDR3 is made up of 14 amino acids. V was cut by 1 base and J by 5 bases, with 12 bases left in between. Germline V gene lookup returns CDR1 SNHLY and CDR2 FYNNEI. For the CDR3, the DNA is TGTGCCAGCAGTGAAGACTCTAGGGGTAACGAGCAGTACTTC. It is translated as CASSEDSRGNEQYF.

This clone was detected a few times. V usage is TRBV4-2 and J usage is TRBJ1-1; the D is unclear. This CDR3 region has 18 residues. The germline gives CDR1 LGHNA, CDR2 YNFKEQ. The ends were cut back, 0 bases at V and 5 bases at J, with 22 bases in the middle. CDR3 amino acids: CASSQDFYSSPKGTEAFF. The CDR3 region has the DNA TGTGCCAGCAGCCAAGATTTTTATTCGAGCCCGAAGGGAACTGAAGCTTTCTTT.

CDR3 nucleotide sequence: TGTGCCAGCAGCCGCCTGGGGGGCTTGTTGAATTCACCCCTCCACTTT. Its translation: CASSRLGGLLNSPLHF. The rearrangement links TRBV11-2 to TRBJ1-6, with a tentative D call TRBD1 (6 bases). V lost 5 bases to trimming and J lost 7 bases, with 18 bases between them. Germline CDR1 is SGHAT and CDR2 is FQNNGV. The CDR3 extends over 16 amino acids. Full variable domain (remainder filled in from reference TRBV11-2 and TRBJ1-6): EAGVAQSPRYKIIEKRQSVAFWCNPISGHATLYWYQQILGQGPKLLIQFQNNGVVDDSQLPKDRFSAERLKGVDSTLKIQPAKLEDSAVYLCASSRLGGLLNSPLHFGNGTRLTVT.

The J gene is TRBJ2-3, the V gene TRBV19, with 7 bases identical to TRBD1. The germline gives CDR1 LNHDA, CDR2 SQIVND (reference sequence). This CDR3 has 15 amino acids. J was trimmed by 3 bases and V by 3 bases; bases with no gene match: 6. The CDR3 DNA reads as TGTGCCAGTAGTATGACAGGGACGAGAACAGATACGCAGTATTTT. Residues: CASSMTGTRTDTQYF.

This chain joins TRBV19 and TRBJ2-3; 7 bases align to TRBD2. The CDR3 length is 14 residues. Germline loops: CDR1 LNHDA, CDR2 SQIVND (reference sequence). The junction had 3 bases not matched to a gene; V was cut back by 3 bases and J by 3 bases. In DNA form, the CDR3 reads TGTGCCAGTAGTATTATGGGAGGGACAGATACGCAGTATTTT. Translating gives CASSIMGGTDTQYF.

V and J are TRBV10-3 and TRBJ1-5; possibly TRBD1 for D (5 bases). The CDR3 runs 14 residues. Per germline, CDR1 ENHRY and CDR2 SYGVKD. V was clipped by 4 bases and J by 5 bases, with 12 bases between them. The CDR3 spells CAISGHTGDQPQHF. The CDR3 DNA reads TGTGCCATCAGTGGTCATACAGGTGATCAGCCCCAGCATTTT.

The rearrangement joins TRBV6-1 to TRBJ1-5, with D hard to call. The V gene lost 2 bases and the J gene lost 7 bases, with 9 bases spanning the gap. The V gene's germline CDR1 is MNHNS and CDR2 SASEGT. The CDR3 consists of 13 residues. CDR3 region: CASSEFVGQPQHF. The CDR3, as DNA: TGTGCCAGCAGTGAATTTGTTGGGCAGCCCCAGCATTTT.

The V gene is TRBV4-1, the J gene TRBJ1-2; TRBD1 matches 8 bases. There are 18 residues in the CDR3. CDR1 and CDR2 from the germline V gene are MGHRA and YSYEKL. With 4 bases clipped from V and 7 bases from J, the junction kept 20 bases outside the gene matches. The chain's CDR3 is CASSPTTGRGRLPPGYTF. The CDR3 DNA sequence: TGCGCCAGCAGCCCAACTACGGGCAGGGGGCGACTTCCTCCTGGCTACACCTTC.

The genes are TRBV12-3 or TRBV12-4 and TRBJ1-5; D is uncertain. Trimming shortened V by 1 base and J by 6 bases, and 7 bases separated the two germline ends. CDR3 size: 13 residues. The chain's CDR3 is CASSLERAQPQHF. The CDR3 nucleotides read TGTGCCAGCAGTTTAGAACGTGCTCAGCCCCAGCATTTT.

The genes are TRBV28 and TRBJ2-7; TRBD1 matches at 7 bases. The CDR3 contains 14 residues. The germline gives CDR1 MDHEN, CDR2 SYDVKM. The V and J ends lost 7 bases and 6 bases, in that order; junction bases with no gene match: 12. The CDR3 protein is CASINSGGAAEQYF. The DNA of the CDR3 is TGTGCCAGCATCAATTCAGGGGGAGCGGCCGAGCAGTACTTC.

The V call is TRBV7-8, the J call TRBJ1-6; TRBD1 might be the D (6 bases). This CDR3 has 17 residues. V lost 5 bases to trimming and J lost 7 bases, with 21 bases between them. In germline, CDR1 is SGHVS, CDR2 FQNEAQ. The CDR3 DNA follows: TGTGCCAGCAGCCACGGACGGGCAGGGGTGTACAATTCACCCCTCCACTTT. Amino acids: CASSHGRAGVYNSPLHF.

The V gene is TRBV3-1 (or the pseudogene TRBV3-2), the J gene TRBJ2-3; D remains ambiguous. Germline V gene data show CDR1 as LGHDT and CDR2 as YNNKEL (reference sequence). This CDR3 region has 16 residues. V lost 4 bases to trimming and J lost 0 bases, with 14 bases between them. The chain's CDR3 is CASSRGRVGSTDTQYF. The CDR3 DNA is TGTGCCAGCAGCCGGGGTCGGGTCGGTAGCACAGATACGCAGTATTTT.

The gene calls are TRBV28 and TRBJ1-6; 8 nucleotides align to TRBD1. From germline, CDR1 is MDHEN and CDR2 SYDVKM. With V trimmed by 2 bases and J by 10 bases, 10 bases remained unmatched. The CDR3 has 16 amino acids. As DNA, the CDR3 is TGTGCCAGCAGTTTAGTTCCCGGACAGGGAAGGTCACCCCTCCACTTT. This sequence encodes CASSLVPGQGRSPLHF.

The chain links TRBV15 to TRBJ1-2, with 7 bases fitting TRBD1. V dropped 3 bases and J dropped 4; count of bases not matched to a gene: 8. This CDR3 is built from 15 residues. Germline-derived CDR1 and CDR2 are LNHNV and YYDKDF (reference sequence). DNA of the CDR3: TGTGCCACCAGCAGGGGGGACAGACCAGTCTATGGCTACACCTTC. Residues: CATSRGDRPVYGYTF.

The CDR3: CASSWTAPTYGYTF. The CDR3 coding sequence is TGTGCCAGCAGCTGGACAGCCCCCACTTATGGCTACACCTTC. The genes are TRBV28 and TRBJ1-2; TRBD1 is a possible D gene (6 bases). Per the germline V gene, CDR1 is MDHEN and CDR2 is SYDVKM. The CDR3 is made up of 14 amino acids. V was shortened by 6 bases and J by 5 bases, with 16 bases between the two germline ends.

This clone was detected once. This rearrangement joins TRBV19 to TRBJ2-1; D remains unclear. The CDR3 spans 13 residues. The ends were cut back, 3 bases at V and 5 bases at J, with 8 bases in the middle. Germline-derived CDR1 and CDR2 are LNHDA and SQIVND (reference sequence). In DNA, the CDR3 is TGTGCCAGTAGTATGGCTATAAACAATGAGCAGTTCTTC. Residues: CASSMAINNEQFF.

The chain links TRBV9 to TRBJ1-2, with D possibly TRBD1 on 5 matching bases. Germline CDR1 SGDLS, CDR2 YYNGEE. Trimming cost V 3 bases and J 4 bases, with 16 bases left between them. The CDR3 is 15 residues long. CDR3 bases: TGTGCCAGCAGCGCCGAGGGGTACAGCCCCTATGGCTACACCTTC. Protein sequence: CASSAEGYSPYGYTF.

The V call is TRBV11-3, the J call TRBJ1-5, with D perhaps TRBD1 (5 bases). The V gene lost 5 bases and the J gene lost 4 bases, with 18 bases spanning the gap. Germline V gene sequence: CDR1 SGHNT, CDR2 YENEEA. The CDR3 is made up of 16 amino acids. CDR3 nucleotide sequence: TGTGCCAGCAGCCAGGCGCAGGGAGTTTGGAATCAGCCCCAGCATTTT. As protein: CASSQAQGVWNQPQHF.

The chain is built from TRBV19 and TRBJ2-5; no definite D call. V was trimmed by 3 bases and J by 4 bases, leaving 9 bases between them. CDR3 length: 13 residues. Germline CDR1 LNHDA, CDR2 SQIVND (reference sequence). The CDR3 DNA sequence: TGTGCCAGTAGTATGTCCGCCCCAGAGACCCAGTACTTC. Translation: CASSMSAPETQYF. The variable domain in full, completed from reference TRBV19 and TRBJ2-5, reads DGGITQSPKYLFRKEGQNVTLSCEQNLNHDAMYWYRQDPGQGLRLIYYSQIVNDFQKGDIAEGYSVSREKKESFPLTVTSAQKNPTAFYLCASSMSAPETQYFGPGTRLLVL.

V is TRBV9 and J is TRBJ2-1; maybe TRBD2 (5 bases). In germline, CDR1 is SGDLS, CDR2 YYNGEE. V lost 2 bases and J 5 bases, leaving 14 bases between the germline ends. This CDR3 is built from 15 residues. In DNA, the CDR3 is TGTGCCAGCAGCGTCGGGGAGCAACCCAACAATGAGCAGTTCTTC. As protein: CASSVGEQPNNEQFF.

This clone has only one observation. V gene TRBV7-6 combines with J gene TRBJ2-3; 12 nucleotides line up with TRBD2. After removal of 5 bases from V and 4 bases from J, the junction contained 4 bases not matched to a gene. CDR3 size: 15 residues. The germline gives CDR1 SGHVS, CDR2 FNYEAQ. The CDR3 nucleotides are TGTGCCAGCAGCGCTAGCGGGGGGGTCGCAGATACGCAGTATTTT. Its protein product is CASSASGGVADTQYF.

The V call is TRBV3-1 (or the pseudogene TRBV3-2), the J call TRBJ1-2; D is ambiguous. Trimming took off 1 base at V and 3 bases at J, with 6 bases between the two ends. The CDR3 consists of 13 residues. Germline V gene data show CDR1 as LGHDT and CDR2 as YNNKEL (reference sequence). The CDR3 loop is CASSQGVYYGYTF. The CDR3 bases are TGTGCCAGCAGCCAAGGGGTATACTATGGCTACACCTTC.

The V gene is TRBV5-1, the J gene TRBJ1-1; no clear D. This CDR3 comprises 14 residues. The ends were cut back, 0 bases at V and 6 bases at J, with 12 bases in the middle. Per the germline V gene, CDR1 is SGHRS and CDR2 is YFSETQ. CDR3 loop: CASSLGGESSEAFF. CDR3 coding DNA: TGCGCCAGCAGCTTGGGGGGAGAAAGCTCTGAAGCTTTCTTT.

This CDR3 reads CASRAGVNTEAFF. The CDR3 nucleotides read TGTGCCAGCAGGGCCGGAGTGAACACTGAAGCTTTCTTT. This rearrangement joins TRBV18 to TRBJ1-1; D is unresolved. Germline CDR1 reads KGHSH; CDR2 reads LQKENI. The CDR3 loop spans 13 amino acids. V shed 8 bases and J shed 0 bases, with 10 bases lying between them. Looking up the rest from reference TRBV18 and TRBJ1-1 gives the full variable domain: NAGVMQNPRHLVRRRGQEARLRCSPMKGHSHVYWYRQLPEEGLKFMVYLQKENIIDESGMPKERFSAEFPKEGPSILRIQQVVRGDSAAYFCASRAGVNTEAFFGQGTRLTVV.

This clone appeared a single time. The chain uses TRBV5-1 and TRBJ2-7, with D possibly TRBD1 on 5 matching bases. V was pared by 1 base and J by 5 bases, with 22 bases between. The CDR3 has 17 amino acids. The V gene's germline CDR1 is SGHRS and CDR2 YFSETQ. As DNA, the CDR3 is TGCGCCAGCAGCTTGAGCGTAGGTGGTCAGGGTGGCGACGAGCAGTACTTC. It codes for CASSLSVGGQGGDEQYF.

The genes are TRBV3-1 (or the pseudogene TRBV3-2) and TRBJ2-1, with 7 bases lining up with TRBD2. The germline V gene has CDR1 LGHDT and CDR2 YNNKEL (reference sequence). The J segment lost 0 bases and the V segment lost 4 bases, leaving 3 bases of the junction unmatched. This CDR3 has 15 amino acids. The CDR3 protein is CASSPRDYSYNEQFF. DNA for the CDR3: TGTGCCAGCAGCCCCCGGGACTACTCCTACAATGAGCAGTTCTTC.

V usage is TRBV5-4 and J usage is TRBJ2-3, with TRBD2 identical over 11 bases. The CDR3 is 19 residues long. Germline CDR1 reads SGHNT; CDR2 reads YYREEE (reference sequence). The V segment lost 0 bases and the J segment 3 bases; nucleotides outside the gene matches: 12. DNA for the CDR3: TGTGCCAGCAGCTTGGTGGGGCTTAGCGGGGGGGCCGGGACAGATACGCAGTATTTT. This encodes CASSLVGLSGGAGTDTQYF.

The chain combines TRBV2 with TRBJ2-5, with a weak D call TRBD1 (5 bases). Trimming left V 4 bases short and J 7 bases short, with 19 bases between. The CDR3 is made up of 15 amino acids. Per germline, CDR1 SNHLY and CDR2 FYNNEI. CDR3 in DNA: TGTGCCAGCAGTGTTGGCAGGGCCATAGCAGGGACCCAGTACTTC. The encoded protein is CASSVGRAIAGTQYF.

The genes are TRBV27 and TRBJ2-7; possible D gene TRBD2, 5 bases. The germline V and J ends were trimmed by 1 base and 0 bases, with 10 bases remaining between them. CDR1 and CDR2 from the germline V gene are MNHEY and SMNVEV (reference sequence). The CDR3 spans 15 residues. Here the CDR3 reads CASSLFASFSYEQYF. The DNA of the CDR3 is TGTGCCAGCAGTTTATTCGCTAGCTTCTCCTACGAGCAGTACTTC.